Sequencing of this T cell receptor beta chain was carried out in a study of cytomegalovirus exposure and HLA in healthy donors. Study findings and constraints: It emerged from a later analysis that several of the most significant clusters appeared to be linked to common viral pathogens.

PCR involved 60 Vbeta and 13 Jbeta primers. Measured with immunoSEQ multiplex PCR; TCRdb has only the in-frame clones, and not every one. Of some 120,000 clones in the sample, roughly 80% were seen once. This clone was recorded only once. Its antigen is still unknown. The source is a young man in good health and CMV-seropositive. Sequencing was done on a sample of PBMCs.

Here the CDR3 DNA reads TGTGCCAGCAGTGAAGTCCGGGATAACTATGGCTACACCTTC. Translation: CASSEVRDNYGYTF. V gene TRBV6-1 combines with J gene TRBJ1-2, with D uncertain. The CDR3 is made up of 14 amino acids. The V and J ends lost 1 base and 1 base respectively, with 7 bases between them. CDR1 is MNHNS, CDR2 SASEGT, per germline.